This is a list of T cell receptor beta chains from one sample in a study of blood T cell repertoires in COVID-19. The protocol was immunoSEQ multiplex PCR, while the TCRdb copy is restricted to in-frame clones and leaves out a portion. Of about 440,000 clones in the sample, less than 95% are singletons; the top ten hold under 0.7%. The sequencing sample was made of PBMCs or T cells enriched from blood (not recorded which). The source of these receptors is a man aged 18 to 30 who had recovered from COVID-19. Both conserved end residues are part of each CDR3. D genes are given only for firm matches. Only some rows state a clone size, as once, few, many or a class for expanded clones.

D gene | J gene | clone size | V gene | CDR3 DNA | CDR3 protein
- | TRBJ1-2 | once | TRBV5-4 | TGTGCCAGCAGCCCTGGATCCCCAACCCTAGGCGCTAACTATGGCTACACCTTC | CASSPGSPTLGANYGYTF
TRBD1 | TRBJ1-3 | - | TRBV9 | TGTGCCAGCAGCGTGGGGGGACAGACTAGGGGCTCTGGAAACACCATATATTTT | CASSVGGQTRGSGNTIYF
TRBD1 | TRBJ1-5 | - | TRBV2 | TGTGCCAGCAGTGACTCGGGACAGGGAGGTCAGCCCCAGCATTTT | CASSDSGQGGQPQHF
TRBD1 | TRBJ1-2 | few | TRBV30 | TGTGCCTGGAGTGGATTTACCGGACAGGGTGGGTCCTATGGCTACACCTTC | CAWSGFTGQGGSYGYTF
TRBD1 | TRBJ2-5 | - | TRBV5-1 | TGCGCCAGCAGGGCTACAGGGGGCTTCGAGACCCAGTACTTC | CASRATGGFETQYF
- | TRBJ1-1 | once | TRBV3-1/TRBV3-2 | TGTGCCAGCAGCCAAGCACGGAGGACTGAAGCTTTCTTT | CASSQARRTEAFF
- | TRBJ1-5 | - | TRBV7-8 | TGTGCCAGCAGCGCGTCCCAAGCGGAGCAGCCCCAGCATTTT | CASSASQAEQPQHF
TRBD2 | TRBJ2-2 | - | TRBV28 | TGTGCCAGCAGTTCCGGGACTAGCGGGGTATTGCTGAACACCGGGGAGCTGTTTTTT | CASSSGTSGVLLNTGELFF
- | TRBJ1-2 | - | TRBV5-6 | TGTGCCAGCAGCCTTCGGGTCGGGTATGGCTACACCTTC | CASSLRVGYGYTF
- | TRBJ1-2 | - | TRBV18 | TGTGCCAGCTCCCCCAGCGGAAGAGTCTATGGCTACACCTTC | CASSPSGRVYGYTF
TRBD2 | TRBJ2-7 | - | TRBV5-1 | TGCGCCAGCAGCGTGGGCGGGGGGGAGGACACCTACGAGCAGTACTTC | CASSVGGGEDTYEQYF
TRBD1 | TRBJ2-5 | once | TRBV9 | TGTGCCAGCAGCTACCACCCAGACAGGGCGATTGGAGAGACCCAGTACTTC | CASSYHPDRAIGETQYF
- | TRBJ1-1 | few | TRBV28 | TGTGCCAGCATGGTGACGGACTCCGAAGCTTTCTTT | CASMVTDSEAFF
- | TRBJ1-2 | - | TRBV29-1 | TGCAGCGTGGCAAGGACAGAGAGCTACACCTTC | CSVARTESYTF
- | TRBJ2-5 | - | TRBV7-9 | TGTGCCAGCAGCTTAAGCTTACAGGGTCTCCAAGAGACCCAGTACTTC | CASSLSLQGLQETQYF
- | TRBJ1-4 | - | TRBV5-4 | TGTGCCAGCAGCCCCGATCAGGATGGAAAACTGTTTTTT | CASSPDQDGKLFF
TRBD1 | TRBJ1-5 | - | TRBV3-1/TRBV3-2 | TGTGCCAGCAGCCAAGCTCCAGGGGGGCTTCAGCCCCAGCATTTT | CASSQAPGGLQPQHF
TRBD1 | TRBJ1-1 | - | TRBV15 | TGTGCCACCAGCAGAGACCGGGACAGGGGGCCTACTGAAGCTTTCTTT | CATSRDRDRGPTEAFF
TRBD1 | TRBJ1-1 | - | TRBV7-9 | TGTGCCAGCAGCTCCGGACAGGGGGCGTTGAACACTGAAGCTTTCTTT | CASSSGQGALNTEAFF
- | TRBJ2-6 | once | TRBV27 | TGTGCCAGCAGTTTAAGTGGCGAACGGAGTGGGGCCAACGTCCTGACTTTC | CASSLSGERSGANVLTF
TRBD1 | TRBJ1-5 | - | TRBV19 | TGTGCCAGTAGTACCCTAACAGGGGCGCGCAATCAGCCCCAGCATTTT | CASSTLTGARNQPQHF
- | TRBJ1-1 | - | TRBV28 | TGTGCCAGCAGTTTATCCTACTCCGCTGAAGCTTTCTTT | CASSLSYSAEAFF
- | TRBJ2-1 | - | TRBV7-9 | TGTGCCAGCAGCTTCTCCGGGACATCCTACAATGAGCAGTTCTTC | CASSFSGTSYNEQFF
- | TRBJ1-2 | - | TRBV24-1 | TGTGCCACCAGTGACCCGGACAGCTATGGCTACACCTTC | CATSDPDSYGYTF
TRBD1 | TRBJ1-6 | - | TRBV4-1 | TGCGCCAGCAGCCAACCATCTTGGAGACAGGGAGGTTCACCCCTCCACTTT | CASSQPSWRQGGSPLHF
TRBD1 | TRBJ1-5 | once | TRBV6-5 | TGTGCCAGCAGTACAGGGGCAGGGGGGCCCCAGCATTTT | CASSTGAGGPQHF